These 29 T cell receptor beta chains originate from one sample sequenced in a study of T cell responses to AZD1222 COVID-19 vaccine. Profiled with immunoSEQ multiplex PCR; TCRdb holds only in-frame clones, not every one. Here the sample spans around 100,000 clones, around nine tenths being singletons. The sequenced sample was peripheral blood, obtained on day 0 of AZD1222 vaccination. These receptors came from an adult in good health.

V gene TRBV7-3 combines with J gene TRBJ2-2, with TRBD2 matching over 13 bases. V lost 5 bases, J lost 5 bases, and 8 bases stayed unmatched. This CDR3 contains 17 residues. The V gene's germline CDR1 is SGHTA and CDR2 FQGTGA. This CDR3 reads CASSPRLAGGGTGELFF. CDR3 DNA: TGTGCCAGCAGCCCCCGACTAGCGGGAGGTGGAACCGGGGAGCTGTTTTTT. Combining the CDR3 with reference TRBV7-3 and TRBJ2-2 gives the whole variable domain GAGVSQTPSNKVTEKGKYVELRCDPISGHTALYWYRQSLGQGPEFLIYFQGTGAADDSGLPNDRFFAVRPEGSVSTLKIQRTERGDSAVYLCASSPRLAGGGTGELFFGEGSRLTVL.

The rearrangement links TRBV7-2 to TRBJ1-1; 8 nucleotides agree with TRBD1. CDR1 and CDR2 from the germline V gene are SGHTA and FQGNSA. The CDR3 loop spans 14 amino acids. The trim removed 3 bases at V and 6 bases at J, leaving 6 bases unmatched. This CDR3 is CASSFGTGTAEAFF. Here the CDR3 DNA reads TGTGCCAGCAGCTTCGGGACAGGCACCGCTGAAGCTTTCTTT.

The CDR3 spells CASSPGATEAFF. The CDR3, as DNA: TGTGCCAGCTCACCAGGGGCGACTGAAGCTTTCTTT. The chain couples TRBV18 to TRBJ1-1, with D tentatively TRBD1 (5 bases). CDR1 is KGHSH and CDR2 is LQKENI in the germline V gene. CDR3 length: 12 residues. The V end lost 2 bases, the J end lost 5 bases, and 6 bases lay between the germline ends.

The sample holds a few counts of this clone. The chain recombines TRBV6-1 with TRBJ2-7, with 9 bases that match TRBD2. With V trimmed by 2 bases and J by 5 bases, 7 bases remained unmatched. Looked up from germline, CDR1 is MNHNS and CDR2 is SASEGT. CDR3 length equals 15 residues. Here the CDR3 reads CASSERAGGPHEQYF. The CDR3 DNA sequence: TGTGCCAGCAGTGAAAGGGCGGGGGGGCCCCACGAGCAGTACTTC.

V usage is TRBV29-1 and J usage is TRBJ1-1; D remains ambiguous. The CDR3 runs 14 residues. Trimming took 5 bases from V and 3 from J, leaving 16 bases between them. CDR1 and CDR2 (germline): SQVTM, ANQGSEA. CDR3 bases: TGCAGCGTTTCCCTTGTGCTCGTCCACACTGAAGCTTTCTTT. Amino acids: CSVSLVLVHTEAFF.

This chain connects TRBV5-4 to TRBJ1-2, with D perhaps matching TRBD1 (5 bases). V was shortened by 0 bases and J by 1 base, with 10 bases between the two germline ends. CDR1 is SGHNT, CDR2 YYREEE, per germline (reference sequence). This CDR3 comprises 15 residues. The CDR3 loop is CASSLEPGNNYGYTF. The CDR3 bases are TGTGCCAGCAGCTTGGAGCCAGGGAATAACTATGGCTACACCTTC.

The gene calls are TRBV9 and TRBJ2-7; 9 nucleotides agree with TRBD1. Germline V gene sequence: CDR1 SGDLS, CDR2 YYNGEE. J lost 3 bases, V lost 3 bases, and 4 bases had no gene match. This CDR3 region has 14 residues. The CDR3 sequence: CASSAQGQGYEQYF. The CDR3 DNA sequence: TGTGCCAGCAGCGCCCAGGGACAGGGCTACGAGCAGTACTTC.

The chain uses TRBV6-5 and TRBJ2-7, with D perhaps assigned TRBD1 or TRBD2 (5 bases each). The germline V gene encodes CDR1 MNHEY and CDR2 SVGAGI. The CDR3 totals 13 residues. Deletions cut 2 bases from V and 1 base from J, with 6 bases between. CDR3 in DNA: TGTGCCAGCAGTTACGGGGGTTCCTACGAGCAGTACTTC. It specifies CASSYGGSYEQYF.

The chain joins TRBV7-2 to TRBJ2-5; 9 bases match TRBD2. With 5 bases clipped from V and 5 bases from J, the junction kept 9 bases outside the gene matches. CDR1 SGHTA and CDR2 FQGNSA come from the germline V gene. This CDR3 contains 15 residues. The CDR3 loop is CASSQILAGRETQYF. The CDR3, as DNA: TGTGCCAGCAGCCAAATCCTAGCGGGGCGGGAGACCCAGTACTTC. Supplemented by reference TRBV7-2 and TRBJ2-5, the full variable domain reads GAGVSQSPSNKVTEKGKDVELRCDPISGHTALYWYRQSLGQGLEFLIYFQGNSAPDKSGLPSDRFSAERTGGSVSTLTIQRTQQEDSAVYLCASSQILAGRETQYFGPGTRLLVL.

V usage is TRBV10-3 and J usage is TRBJ1-6, with D unresolved. This CDR3 comprises 15 residues. The V gene lost 5 bases and the J gene lost 5 bases, with 13 bases spanning the gap. The germline gives CDR1 ENHRY, CDR2 SYGVKD. DNA of the CDR3: TGTGCCATCAGTCTCACCCCCGGCAATAATTCACCCCTCCACTTT. This encodes CAISLTPGNNSPLHF.

This clone was observed once. V usage is TRBV14 and J usage is TRBJ2-2; the D gene is possibly TRBD1 (6 bases). Trimming pared 4 bases from V and 3 bases from J, leaving 12 bases between. The CDR3 loop spans 15 amino acids. Per the germline V gene, CDR1 is SGHDN and CDR2 is FVKESK. For the CDR3, the DNA is TGTGCCAGCAGCCCCTCTGGACAGTACACCGGGGAGCTGTTTTTT. It encodes CASSPSGQYTGELFF.

The chain links TRBV4-3 to TRBJ1-3; TRBD1 matches at 9 bases. This CDR3 contains 16 residues. The junction had 4 bases not matched to a gene; V was cut back by 0 bases and J by 4 bases. In germline, CDR1 is LGHNA, CDR2 YSLEER. CDR3 nucleotide sequence: TGCGCCAGCAGCCAAGAGGTGGGGACAGGGGGAAACACCATATATTTT. The encoded protein is CASSQEVGTGGNTIYF.

The J gene is TRBJ1-2, the V gene TRBV18, with D possibly being TRBD1 (5 bases). The CDR3 runs 15 residues. V gave up 2 bases and J gave up 3 bases, with 13 bases separating them. Germline CDR1 is KGHSH and CDR2 is LQKENI. CDR3 in amino acids: CASSPTQRGDYGYTF. Here the CDR3 DNA reads TGTGCCAGCTCACCAACTCAACGGGGCGACTATGGCTACACCTTC.

The CDR3 DNA sequence: TGTGCCAGCAGTTTTGGGGTATTCGGCTACACCTTC. This translates into CASSFGVFGYTF. The V and J genes are TRBV28 and TRBJ1-2; no clear D gene. The CDR3 extends over 12 amino acids. Trimming shortened V by 3 bases and J by 8 bases, and 10 bases separated the two germline ends. Germline V CDR1 and CDR2: MDHEN, SYDVKM.

The table lists this clone with a few counts. The chain recombines TRBV5-1 with TRBJ1-4; no clear D gene. Germline loops: CDR1 SGHRS, CDR2 YFSETQ. The CDR3 sequence is 11 residues long. V lost 5 bases and J lost 6, with 5 bases in between. In DNA form, the CDR3 reads TGCGCCAGCAGGTCGGATGAAAAACTGTTTTTT. It specifies CASRSDEKLFF.

The rearrangement uses TRBV29-1 and TRBJ1-2; the match to TRBD1 covers 10 bases. CDR1 SQVTM and CDR2 ANQGSEA come from the germline V gene. V was clipped by 7 bases and J by 7 bases; unmatched bases: 3. This CDR3 is 11 amino acids long. CDR3 protein: CSERTGGGYTF. CDR3 DNA sequence: TGCAGCGAACGGACAGGGGGTGGCTACACCTTC.

Here the CDR3 reads CASSLGTSGTSEQFF. CDR3 sequence (DNA): TGTGCCAGCAGCTTGGGGACTAGCGGGACGAGTGAGCAGTTCTTC. The chain joins TRBV5-4 to TRBJ2-1, with TRBD2 matching over 12 bases. CDR3 length: 15 amino acids. The trim removed 0 bases at V and 9 bases at J, leaving 4 bases unmatched. In germline, CDR1 is SGHNT, CDR2 YYREEE (reference sequence).

This clone appeared once. This rearrangement joins TRBV2 to TRBJ2-7; D is unresolved. CDR1 and CDR2 from the germline V gene are SNHLY and FYNNEI. The CDR3 runs to 12 residues. V was cut by 4 bases and J by 5 bases, with 9 bases left in between. CDR3 region: CASSVLFDEQYF. As DNA, the CDR3 is TGTGCCAGCAGTGTTCTCTTTGACGAGCAGTACTTC.

The rearrangement joins TRBV2 to TRBJ1-1; D gene unclear. Germline values: CDR1 SNHLY, CDR2 FYNNEI. The CDR3 runs 12 residues. Trimming pared 7 bases from V and 1 base from J, leaving 7 bases between. The CDR3 sequence: CASIIGNTEAFF. CDR3 bases: TGTGCCAGCATAATAGGGAACACTGAAGCTTTCTTT.

The chain links TRBV7-2 to TRBJ2-2, with 12 positions matching TRBD1. Germline assignment: CDR1 SGHTA and CDR2 FQGNSA. Trimming cost V 6 bases and J 6 bases; bases outside gene matches: 2. This CDR3 has 14 residues. CDR3 protein: CASRGQGAAGELFF. CDR3 DNA sequence: TGTGCCAGCAGGGGACAGGGGGCGGCCGGGGAGCTGTTTTTT.

The CDR3 nucleotides are TGTGCCAGCAGCCTCCGGGACGGCTCTAACTACGAGCAGTACTTC. Its protein is CASSLRDGSNYEQYF. The chain has TRBV3-1 (or the pseudogene TRBV3-2) and TRBJ2-7; D is perhaps TRBD1 or TRBD2 (5 bases each). Germline V gene sequence: CDR1 LGHDT, CDR2 YNNKEL (reference sequence). The CDR3 length is 15 residues. The V and J ends lost 4 bases and 3 bases respectively, with 16 bases between them.

The chain has TRBV7-2 and TRBJ2-7; 7 positions match TRBD1. The CDR3 spans 17 residues. The germline V gene encodes CDR1 SGHTA and CDR2 FQGNSA. The V segment lost 6 bases and the J segment 3 bases; nucleotides outside the gene matches: 17. In DNA, the CDR3 is TGTGCCAGCAGACGTATCCTACTGACAGGGCCGAACTACGAGCAGTACTTC. Amino acids: CASRRILLTGPNYEQYF.

The V and J genes are TRBV5-4 and TRBJ2-7, with no clear D. Germline CDR1 is SGHNT and CDR2 is YYREEE (reference sequence). Between the trimmed V and J ends, which lost 2 bases and 1 base, there was a span of 7 bases. The CDR3 consists of 13 residues. The CDR3 DNA follows: TGTGCCAGCAGCTTCGGGCAGTCCTACGAGCAGTACTTC. Protein product: CASSFGQSYEQYF.

The V and J genes are TRBV5-1 and TRBJ2-7; D gene uncertain. Germline-derived CDR1 and CDR2 are SGHRS and YFSETQ. The CDR3 runs to 13 residues. V gave up 1 base and J gave up 3 bases, with 8 bases separating them. The CDR3 protein is CASSLSFNYEQYF. CDR3 nucleotide sequence: TGCGCCAGCAGCTTGAGCTTTAACTACGAGCAGTACTTC.

The CDR3 sequence is CASAARPTVSYEQYF. The CDR3 DNA is TGTGCCAGCGCTGCCCGGCCTACAGTCTCCTACGAGCAGTACTTC. The chain is built from TRBV5-6 and TRBJ2-7; D remains ambiguous. The CDR3 length is 15 residues. CDR1 is SGHDT, CDR2 YYEEEE, per germline. Trimming took off 7 bases at V and 0 bases at J, with 17 bases between the two ends.

The CDR3 DNA is TGTGCCAGCAGCGTAAGCGACATGGGGATGAGGGGTTCTGAAGCTTTCTTT. Protein sequence: CASSVSDMGMRGSEAFF. The chain is built from TRBV11-2 and TRBJ1-1, with a possible D match to TRBD1 (5 bases). CDR1 SGHAT and CDR2 FQNNGV come from the germline V gene. Trimming shortened V by 5 bases and J by 6 bases, and 25 bases separated the two germline ends. The CDR3 is made up of 17 amino acids.

The rearrangement links TRBV2 to TRBJ1-1; D is unresolved. The CDR3 runs 15 residues. V dropped 1 base and J dropped 3 bases, with 12 bases sitting between them. The germline V gene encodes CDR1 SNHLY and CDR2 FYNNEI. CDR3 in DNA: TGTGCCAGCAGTGAAGGGACCGCCGGGGACACTGAAGCTTTCTTT. It encodes CASSEGTAGDTEAFF. Drawing the rest from reference TRBV2 and TRBJ1-1, the complete variable domain is EPEVTQTPSHQVTQMGQEVILRCVPISNHLYFYWYRQILGQKVEFLVSFYNNEISEKSEIFDDQFSVERPDGSNFTLKIRSTKLEDSAMYFCASSEGTAGDTEAFFGQGTRLTVV.

This chain connects TRBV9 to TRBJ2-3, with D perhaps given as TRBD1 or TRBD2 (5 bases each). The CDR3 covers 14 residues. CDR1 is SGDLS, CDR2 YYNGEE, per germline. V lost 6 bases and J lost 2, with 13 bases in between. The CDR3 coding sequence is TGTGCCAGCACGAGGGGACCCCCCACAGATACGCAGTATTTT. It translates to CASTRGPPTDTQYF. Complete variable domain (other parts from reference TRBV9 and TRBJ2-3): DSGVTQTPKHLITATGQRVTLRCSPRSGDLSVYWYQQSLDQGLQFLIQYYNGEERAKGNILERFSAQQFPDLHSELNLSSLELGDSALYFCASTRGPPTDTQYFGPGTRLTVL.

This clone was observed a few times. The chain has TRBV6-5 and TRBJ1-2; 7 bases fit TRBD1. V shed 4 bases, J shed 4 bases, and the junction held 6 bases outside the gene matches. Germline V gives CDR1 MNHEY, CDR2 SVGAGI. CDR3 size: 14 residues. CDR3 DNA sequence: TGTGCCAGCAGTTCCCCGGGACAGCTCTATGGCTACACCTTC. Its protein product is CASSSPGQLYGYTF.